This is a list of T cell receptor beta chains from one sample in a study of cytomegalovirus exposure and HLA in healthy donors. The assay was immunoSEQ multiplex PCR, and TCRdb's table has in-frame clones only and misses some. The sample records roughly 100,000 clones, roughly 15% being singletons. Input material: PBMCs. All receptors come from a female donor in good health and CMV-seronegative. Both conserved end residues are part of each CDR3. Fields, in order: D gene, J gene, clone size, V gene, CDR3 DNA, CDR3 protein. D genes are given only for firm matches. Clone size appears in some rows only: once, few, many, or a class for an expanded clone.

d_gene: TRBD1; j_gene: TRBJ1-4; abundance: NA; v_gene: TRBV7-9; CDR3nt: TGTGCCAGCAGCTCCCAGGGGACAGGGAAGGAAAAACTGTTTTTT; CDR3aa: CASSSQGTGKEKLFF
d_gene: NA; j_gene: TRBJ2-7; abundance: few; v_gene: TRBV7-6; CDR3nt: TGTGCCAGCAGCTTATATGGGGCAGGGCCCTCCTACGAGCAGTACTTC; CDR3aa: CASSLYGAGPSYEQYF
d_gene: TRBD2; j_gene: TRBJ2-1; abundance: NA; v_gene: TRBV7-9; CDR3nt: TGTGCCAGCAGCGCCGGGACTAGCGGGAGTTTCTACAATGAGCAGTTCTTC; CDR3aa: CASSAGTSGSFYNEQFF
d_gene: NA; j_gene: TRBJ2-5; abundance: few; v_gene: TRBV28; CDR3nt: TGTGCCAGCAGTTTACCACCCGACAGCGACCAAGAGACCCAGTACTTC; CDR3aa: CASSLPPDSDQETQYF
d_gene: NA; j_gene: TRBJ1-4; abundance: few; v_gene: TRBV2; CDR3nt: TGTGCCAGCAGCGGAGGAGGGGAAAAACTGTTTTTT; CDR3aa: CASSGGGEKLFF
d_gene: NA; j_gene: TRBJ1-3; abundance: NA; v_gene: TRBV7-9; CDR3nt: TGTGCCAGCAGCTTAGGGTGGGGCCAATTTGGAAACACCATATATTTT; CDR3aa: CASSLGWGQFGNTIYF
d_gene: NA; j_gene: TRBJ2-5; abundance: few; v_gene: TRBV5-1; CDR3nt: TGCGCCAGCAGCTGGCCGAATCAAGAGACCCAGTACTTC; CDR3aa: CASSWPNQETQYF
d_gene: TRBD2; j_gene: TRBJ2-7; abundance: few; v_gene: TRBV11-2; CDR3nt: TGTGCCAGCAGCGTAAGCGGGAGCGTCTACGAGCAGTACTTC; CDR3aa: CASSVSGSVYEQYF
d_gene: TRBD1; j_gene: TRBJ2-7; abundance: NA; v_gene: TRBV7-2; CDR3nt: TGTGCCAGCAGCTCTTGGACAGGACCTTCGTCCTACGAGCAGTACTTC; CDR3aa: CASSSWTGPSSYEQYF
d_gene: NA; j_gene: TRBJ2-6; abundance: NA; v_gene: TRBV7-9; CDR3nt: TGTGCCAGCAGCTTAAGTAAGGACAGAAGGGTCAACGTCCTGACTTTC; CDR3aa: CASSLSKDRRVNVLTF
d_gene: NA; j_gene: TRBJ1-1; abundance: few; v_gene: TRBV2; CDR3nt: TGTGCCAGCAGTGTGGAGTCAAACACTGAAGCTTTCTTT; CDR3aa: CASSVESNTEAFF
d_gene: TRBD2; j_gene: TRBJ2-1; abundance: few; v_gene: TRBV10-3; CDR3nt: TGTGCCATCAGGGGTAGGGCGGGGGACAATGAGCAGTTCTTC; CDR3aa: CAIRGRAGDNEQFF
d_gene: NA; j_gene: TRBJ1-2; abundance: NA; v_gene: TRBV20-1; CDR3nt: TGCATCGGGACACGTGGTAGTGGCTACACCTTC; CDR3aa: CIGTRGSGYTF
d_gene: NA; j_gene: TRBJ1-1; abundance: NA; v_gene: TRBV5-1; CDR3nt: TGCGCCAGCAGCTTGACCGGGAACACTGAAGCTTTCTTT; CDR3aa: CASSLTGNTEAFF
d_gene: TRBD2; j_gene: TRBJ2-3; abundance: NA; v_gene: TRBV9; CDR3nt: TGTGCCAGCAGCGTTAGCGGGGGGGCCGGAGATACGCAGTATTTT; CDR3aa: CASSVSGGAGDTQYF
d_gene: NA; j_gene: TRBJ2-1; abundance: once; v_gene: TRBV4-2; CDR3nt: TGTGCCAGCAGCCAAGCTCGGCAGGGTTTGTACAATGAGCAGTTCTTC; CDR3aa: CASSQARQGLYNEQFF
d_gene: NA; j_gene: TRBJ1-5; abundance: NA; v_gene: TRBV6-1; CDR3nt: TGTGCCAGCAGGGGGGCCGGTAGCAATCAGCCCCAGCATTTT; CDR3aa: CASRGAGSNQPQHF
d_gene: NA; j_gene: TRBJ1-6; abundance: NA; v_gene: TRBV5-1; CDR3nt: TGCGCCAGCAGCCTGGACAGTTCCTCACCCCTCCACTTT; CDR3aa: CASSLDSSSPLHF